This passage covers 27 T cell receptor beta chains from one sample sequenced in a study of beta chain features in type 1 diabetes. The authors reverse transcribed all of the isolated RNA, so sequencing captured expressed TCRB transcripts. Method: immunoSEQ multiplex PCR; TCRdb's copy keeps in-frame clones and lacks some. The data contain about 650,000 clones, roughly 12% of them seen just once; the ten biggest clones take up more than 0.09%. The antigens these receptors bind are not known. Study-level findings and limits: A moderate, significant TCRB CDR3 shortening appeared in type 1 diabetes across four CD4+ subsets.

The specimen sequenced was naive CD4+ T cells from blood. All receptors come from a man younger than 40 with type 1 diabetes.

The V gene is TRBV5-6, the J gene TRBJ2-5; tentative D call: TRBD1 (6 bases). V lost 3 bases and J lost 2, with 11 bases in between. The CDR3 extends over 14 amino acids. The V gene's germline CDR1 is SGHDT and CDR2 YYEEEE. The chain's CDR3 is CASSWGPEQETQYF. Written as DNA, the CDR3 is TGTGCCAGCAGCTGGGGGCCGGAACAAGAGACCCAGTACTTC.

The table lists this clone with a few counts. The rearrangement links TRBV5-1 to TRBJ2-2; D not certain. This CDR3 comprises 15 residues. Germline-derived CDR1 and CDR2 are SGHRS and YFSETQ. The ends were cut back, 1 base at V and 5 bases at J, with 12 bases in the middle. The CDR3 here is CASSLNSRETGELFF. The DNA for the CDR3 is TGCGCCAGCAGCTTGAACAGTCGAGAGACCGGGGAGCTGTTTTTT.

This chain connects TRBV15 to TRBJ1-4; maybe TRBD1 (5 bases). This CDR3 is built from 15 residues. Trimming pared 1 base from V and 5 bases from J, leaving 11 bases between. CDR1 LNHNV and CDR2 YYDKDF come from the germline V gene (reference sequence). DNA of the CDR3: TGTGCCACCAGCAGAGTAGGGGCCGAGAATGAAAAACTGTTTTTT. Translated, it gives CATSRVGAENEKLFF.

In its sample, this clone was seen a few times. This chain connects TRBV11-2 to TRBJ2-7; 8 bases are a match to TRBD1. Germline CDR1 reads SGHAT; CDR2 reads FQNNGV. CDR3 length: 15 residues. V shed 5 bases and J 1 base; nucleotides not matched to a gene: 7. This CDR3 is CASSTGQGLSYEQYF. The CDR3 DNA reads as TGTGCCAGCAGCACCGGACAGGGATTGTCCTACGAGCAGTACTTC.

Worth noting for this clone: Other DNA sequences from this sample encode an identical CDR3 as well. The CDR3 sequence: CASSPRGETQYF. In DNA form, the CDR3 reads TGTGCCAGCTCACCAAGGGGGGAGACCCAGTACTTC. V usage is TRBV18 and J usage is TRBJ2-5; TRBD1 is a possible D gene (6 bases). The V gene lost 2 bases and the J gene lost 5 bases, with 6 bases spanning the gap. Looked up from germline, CDR1 is KGHSH and CDR2 is LQKENI. This CDR3 is built from 12 residues.

The V and J genes are TRBV6-1 and TRBJ2-7; possibly TRBD1 or TRBD2 for D (5 bases each). Trimming took 0 bases from V and 7 from J, leaving 13 bases between them. The CDR3 extends over 14 amino acids. The germline CDR1 and CDR2 sequences are MNHNS and SASEGT. CDR3 DNA: TGTGCCAGCAGTGAAGCGCTAGCAGGGTGGGAGCAGTACTTC. It encodes CASSEALAGWEQYF.

There are a few counts of this clone. The sample has other DNA sequences that encode this CDR3 too. The chain has TRBV18 and TRBJ2-3, with D unresolved. CDR1 and CDR2 (germline): KGHSH, LQKENI. The V end lost 3 bases, the J end lost 1 base, and 8 bases lay between the germline ends. The CDR3 is made up of 14 amino acids. Here the CDR3 reads CASSPTGGTDTQYF. The CDR3, as DNA: TGTGCCAGCTCACCGACGGGCGGCACAGATACGCAGTATTTT.

This clone was seen more than once but under ten times. The V and J genes are TRBV4-2 and TRBJ2-1; 10 nucleotides line up with TRBD1. J lost 2 bases, V lost 6 bases, and 7 bases had no gene match. Per germline, CDR1 LGHNA and CDR2 YNFKEQ. The CDR3 loop spans 16 amino acids. CDR3 region: CASSISGTGAYNEQFF. The CDR3 coding sequence is TGTGCCAGCAGTATCTCGGGGACAGGGGCCTACAATGAGCAGTTCTTC.

The table lists this clone with a few counts. The V gene is TRBV4-3, the J gene TRBJ1-6; D is possibly TRBD1 (5 bases). The CDR3 extends over 15 amino acids. The ends were cut back, 1 base at V and 10 bases at J, with 14 bases in the middle. Germline V CDR1 and CDR2: LGHNA, YSLEER. The CDR3 bases are TGCGCCAGCAGCCAAGTGGGGACCCACTCGTCACCCCTCCACTTT. This encodes CASSQVGTHSSPLHF.

This chain's CDR3 is CASRGQALSSYEQYF. The DNA for the CDR3 is TGTGCCAGCAGGGGACAGGCCCTCAGCTCCTACGAGCAGTACTTC. The chain is built from TRBV27 and TRBJ2-7; 8 positions match TRBD1. Germline CDR1 and CDR2: MNHEY and SMNVEV (reference sequence). The CDR3 is 15 amino acids. Unmatched junction bases numbered 7, after V lost 6 bases and J lost 0 bases.

This rearrangement joins TRBV7-2 to TRBJ2-3; 12 bases line up with TRBD2. The CDR3 totals 16 residues. The germline V gene encodes CDR1 SGHTA and CDR2 FQGNSA. V gave up 3 bases and J gave up 7 bases; unmatched junction bases: 8. Here the CDR3 reads CASSFASGGARNTQYF. The CDR3 nucleotides are TGTGCCAGCAGCTTCGCTAGCGGGGGGGCCAGGAATACGCAGTATTTT.

This clone occurred a few times. V is TRBV5-1 and J is TRBJ2-1; D may correspond to TRBD1 or TRBD2 (6 bases each). Germline-derived CDR1 and CDR2 are SGHRS and YFSETQ. This CDR3 has 15 residues. The ends were cut back, 6 bases at V and 8 bases at J, with 21 bases in the middle. The CDR3 reads CASTLKQGGLDEQFF. The CDR3, as DNA: TGCGCCAGCACCCTCAAACAGGGAGGCTTAGATGAGCAGTTCTTC.

The chain carries TRBV18 and TRBJ2-1; D is undetermined. Germline V lookup: CDR1 KGHSH, CDR2 LQKENI. Trimming removed 2 bases from V and 0 bases from J, with 17 bases in between. The CDR3 is 18 residues long. The CDR3 reads CASSPMASRLGSYNEQFF. DNA for the CDR3: TGTGCCAGCTCACCAATGGCCTCGCGATTGGGCTCCTACAATGAGCAGTTCTTC.

This clone was seen a few times. The chain has TRBV6-5 and TRBJ1-1; weak D call: TRBD1 (5 bases). The V and J ends lost 2 bases and 1 base respectively, with 8 bases between them. The V gene's germline CDR1 is MNHEY and CDR2 SVGAGI. The CDR3 is 14 amino acids. This chain's CDR3 is CASSYGATNTEAFF. The CDR3 DNA reads TGTGCCAGCAGTTACGGGGCAACGAACACTGAAGCTTTCTTT.

This clone was detected only a few times. The V call is TRBV29-1, the J call TRBJ1-1, with D perhaps matching TRBD1 (5 bases). This CDR3 comprises 12 residues. Trimming removed 7 bases at V and 0 bases at J, with 9 bases between. The germline V gene has CDR1 SQVTM and CDR2 ANQGSEA. DNA of the CDR3: TGCAGCGGTGGGGGGTTGAACACTGAAGCTTTCTTT. Translating it yields CSGGGLNTEAFF.

J is TRBJ2-4 and V is TRBV7-2; perhaps TRBD1 as D (6 bases). The ends were cut back, 2 bases at V and 2 bases at J, with 10 bases in the middle. Germline values: CDR1 SGHTA, CDR2 FQGNSA. The CDR3 has 15 residues. CDR3 region: CASSLKGGSKNIQYF. CDR3 bases: TGTGCCAGCAGCTTAAAAGGGGGATCCAAAAACATTCAGTACTTC. Based on the CDR3 plus reference TRBV7-2 and TRBJ2-4, the full variable domain is GAGVSQSPSNKVTEKGKDVELRCDPISGHTALYWYRQSLGQGLEFLIYFQGNSAPDKSGLPSDRFSAERTGGSVSTLTIQRTQQEDSAVYLCASSLKGGSKNIQYFGAGTRLSVL.

The V and J genes are TRBV12-5 and TRBJ1-1; D possibly corresponds to TRBD1 (6 bases). The CDR3 runs to 10 residues. V was clipped by 3 bases and J by 11 bases, with 7 bases between them. Germline-derived CDR1 and CDR2 are LGHNT and FRNRAP. CDR3 protein: CASGLGGAFF. The CDR3 region has the DNA TGTGCTAGTGGTTTAGGGGGGGCTTTCTTT.

In its sample, this clone was seen a few times. The rearrangement uses TRBV7-2 and TRBJ1-5; D is undetermined. The CDR3 sequence is 13 residues long. Trimming left V 5 bases short and J 4 bases short, with 9 bases between. Germline V gene data show CDR1 as SGHTA and CDR2 as FQGNSA. The DNA for the CDR3 is TGTGCCAGCAGCCCTGATGTGAATCAGCCCCAGCATTTT. Amino acid sequence: CASSPDVNQPQHF.

The chain is built from TRBV9 and TRBJ1-1; D not certain. The germline V and J ends were trimmed by 3 bases and 2 bases, with 8 bases remaining between them. Germline loops: CDR1 SGDLS, CDR2 YYNGEE. The CDR3 extends over 13 amino acids. The CDR3 protein is CASSDRINTEAFF. CDR3 bases: TGTGCCAGCAGCGACCGCATAAACACTGAAGCTTTCTTT.

This clone has just a few counts. The CDR3: CASSPSGTLGYGYTF. The CDR3 DNA reads TGTGCCAGCAGCCCATCAGGGACACTAGGCTATGGCTACACCTTC. This chain uses TRBV9 with TRBJ1-2, with D perhaps matching TRBD1 (6 bases). Trimming removed 4 bases at V and 4 bases at J, with 17 bases between. CDR1 is SGDLS, CDR2 YYNGEE, per germline. CDR3 size: 15 residues.

The V gene is TRBV11-2, the J gene TRBJ1-3, with 9 bases lining up with TRBD1. CDR3 length: 16 residues. Looked up from germline, CDR1 is SGHAT and CDR2 is FQNNGV. V lost 5 bases to trimming and J lost 4 bases; unmatched junction nucleotides: 9. CDR3 bases: TGTGCCAGCAGCCCGCGGGACAGGGAATCAGGAAACACCATATATTTT. Residues: CASSPRDRESGNTIYF.

This clone has just a few counts. CDR3 loop: CASSQESREETQYF. The CDR3 coding sequence is TGTGCCAGCAGCCAAGAAAGCAGGGAAGAGACCCAGTACTTC. This chain connects TRBV11-2 to TRBJ2-5; tentatively, D is TRBD1 (5 bases). CDR1 is SGHAT, CDR2 FQNNGV, per germline. V lost 5 bases and J lost 3, with 13 bases in between. The CDR3 is 14 amino acids. The entire variable domain, with the rest obtained from reference TRBV11-2 and TRBJ2-5, is as follows: EAGVAQSPRYKIIEKRQSVAFWCNPISGHATLYWYQQILGQGPKLLIQFQNNGVVDDSQLPKDRFSAERLKGVDSTLKIQPAKLEDSAVYLCASSQESREETQYFGPGTRLLVL.

The J gene is TRBJ1-2, the V gene TRBV9; D perhaps matches TRBD1 (5 bases). Germline CDR1 and CDR2: SGDLS and YYNGEE. V lost 1 base to trimming and J lost 7 bases, with 11 bases between them. This CDR3 has 13 residues. The CDR3 protein is CASSVNGAGGYTF. The CDR3 bases are TGTGCCAGCAGCGTAAACGGGGCTGGTGGCTACACCTTC.

This chain's CDR3 is CASSSREFDLSYEQYF. The CDR3 region has the DNA TGTGCCAGCAGCTCACGTGAGTTCGACCTCTCCTACGAGCAGTACTTC. V is TRBV11-1 and J is TRBJ2-7; no clear D gene. Germline V gene lookup returns CDR1 SGHAT and CDR2 FQDESV (reference sequence). Trimming removed 4 bases from V and 0 bases from J, with 16 bases in between. CDR3 length: 16 amino acids.

CDR3 nucleotides: TGTGCCAGGGAGGGACTGACTGGCTACACCTTC. The encoded protein is CAREGLTGYTF. The J gene is TRBJ1-2, the V gene TRBV6-4; possibly TRBD1 for D (5 bases). CDR3 length equals 11 residues. From germline, CDR1 is MRHNA and CDR2 SNTAGT. Trimming left V 9 bases short and J 7 bases short, with 12 bases between.

The rearrangement uses TRBV13 and TRBJ1-2; D gene ambiguous. Between the trimmed V and J ends, which lost 4 bases and 0 bases, there was a span of 15 bases. Germline-derived CDR1 and CDR2 are PRHDT and FYEKMQ (reference sequence). The CDR3 has 16 residues. CDR3: CASSSRSSGANYGYTF. The DNA of the CDR3 is TGTGCCAGCAGCTCACGCTCAAGTGGAGCTAACTATGGCTACACCTTC.

V and J are TRBV10-2 and TRBJ2-2; maybe TRBD1 (5 bases). The CDR3 totals 14 residues. Trimming took 8 bases from V and 0 from J, leaving 10 bases between them. Looked up from germline, CDR1 is WSHSY and CDR2 is SAAADI. The CDR3 here is CASFLTANTGELFF. In DNA, the CDR3 is TGCGCCAGCTTCCTGACAGCGAACACCGGGGAGCTGTTTTTT.